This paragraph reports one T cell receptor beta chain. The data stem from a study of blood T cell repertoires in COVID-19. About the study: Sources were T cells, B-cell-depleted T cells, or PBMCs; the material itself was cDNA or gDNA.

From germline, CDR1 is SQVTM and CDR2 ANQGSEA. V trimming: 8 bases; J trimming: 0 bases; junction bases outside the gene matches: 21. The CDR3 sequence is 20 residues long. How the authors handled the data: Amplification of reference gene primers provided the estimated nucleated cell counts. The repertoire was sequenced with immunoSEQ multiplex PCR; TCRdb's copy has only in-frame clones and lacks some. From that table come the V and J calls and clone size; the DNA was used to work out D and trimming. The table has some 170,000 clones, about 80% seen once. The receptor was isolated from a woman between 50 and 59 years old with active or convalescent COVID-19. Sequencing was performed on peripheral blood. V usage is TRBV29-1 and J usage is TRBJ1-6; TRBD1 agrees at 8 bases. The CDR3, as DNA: TGCAGCCGTTTTTGGGGGACAGGACCACACCGGAGCTCCTATAATTCACCCCTCCACTTT. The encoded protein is CSRFWGTGPHRSSYNSPLHF.